In its sample, the clone carrying this T cell receptor (beta chain) was seen a few times. Its antigen is undetermined. This specimen comes from a study of post-analysis software for immune sequencing data. Overall study context: Included courses were relapsing-remitting and secondary progressive multiple sclerosis; progressive-relapsing multiple sclerosis was also included. Study results and caveats: Controls significantly exceeded multiple sclerosis patients in normalized Chao1 diversity. The study found TRBV5-6, TRBV5-1 and TRBV20-1 among a handful of TRBV segments more frequent in patients than controls. Those samples that were prepared in the same batch co-clustered strongly by F measure.

The CDR3 covers 15 residues. V lost 7 bases and J 1 base, leaving 16 bases between the germline ends. The germline V gene encodes CDR1 SEHNR and CDR2 FQNEAQ (reference sequence). Built from TCR beta cDNA, the libraries had unique molecular identifiers in them. Out of about 0.95 to 10 million T cells, about 510,000 cDNA molecules were generated. MiXCR, applied by TCRdb to the PCR reads, yields one record per CDR3 protein. The table includes roughly 670,000 distinct CDR3 sequences, approximately 59% detected once. The J gene is TRBJ1-1, the V gene TRBV7-9; D may be TRBD1 (5 bases). What was sequenced was blood. This clonotype was sampled from a girl aged 2-10 years with multiple sclerosis. CDR3 sequence (DNA): TGTGCCAGCACCCTAAAGGGAGGGGAGAACACTGAAGCTTTCTTT. The encoded protein is CASTLKGGENTEAFF.